The 17 T cell receptor beta chains in this list originate from one sample, sequenced in a study of CD8 T cells in ankylosing spondylitis. TCRdb reprocessed the 5' RACE reads with MiXCR, giving one entry per CDR3 protein. The sample yields fewer than 750,000 distinct CDR3 sequences, about 20% seen once. Findings and caveats of the study: Several highly homologous variants made up a TCR beta motif, and this motif appeared characteristic of ankylosing spondylitis blood.

Antigen specificity for these receptors is unknown. The sequenced material came from blood, either unsorted or a sorted T cell fraction (not recorded which). These receptors were collected from a male donor with ankylosing spondylitis.

V usage is TRBV13 and J usage is TRBJ2-5, with TRBD1 matching over 8 bases. The CDR3 runs to 15 residues. V shed 4 bases and J 0 bases; nucleotides not matched to a gene: 4. The V gene's germline CDR1 is PRHDT and CDR2 FYEKMQ (reference sequence). CDR3 bases: TGTGCCAGCAGCTCTAGGACAGGGTACCAAGAGACCCAGTACTTC. Encoded protein: CASSSRTGYQETQYF.

The rearrangement links TRBV20-1 to TRBJ2-1; D possibly uses TRBD1 or TRBD2 (6 bases each). Germline loops: CDR1 DFQATT, CDR2 SNEGSKA (reference sequence). V was trimmed by 1 base and J by 0 bases, leaving 10 bases between them. The CDR3 has 15 residues. This CDR3 is CSARGGRGSYNEQFF. The CDR3, as DNA: TGCAGTGCTAGAGGGGGGCGGGGCTCCTACAATGAGCAGTTCTTC.

Worth noting for this clonotype: One end of the junction does not line up with germline, which may come from a read error. The V gene is TRBV12-3 or TRBV12-4, the J gene TRBJ1-1, with D unresolved. The CDR3 sequence is 14 residues long. CDR3 DNA: TGTGCCAGCAGTCCCGGGGAGGTGAAGACTGAAGCTTTCTTT. Encoded protein: CASSPGEVKTEAFF.

V is TRBV19 and J is TRBJ1-6; D gene ambiguous. Germline V CDR1 and CDR2: LNHDA, SQIVND (reference sequence). The CDR3 loop spans 17 amino acids. V dropped 1 base and J dropped 1 base, with 11 bases sitting between them. The CDR3 sequence is CASSIVASGSYNSPLHF. CDR3 sequence (DNA): TGTGCCAGTAGTATAGTGGCATCTGGTTCCTATAATTCACCCCTCCACTTT.

This chain uses TRBV9 with TRBJ2-3; TRBD2 matches 9 bases. The V and J ends lost 3 bases and 1 base, in that order; junction bases with no gene match: 6. The CDR3 is made up of 16 amino acids. The germline CDR1 and CDR2 sequences are SGDLS and YYNGEE. The CDR3 reads CASSEEAGGRTDTQYF. DNA for the CDR3: TGTGCCAGCAGCGAAGAAGCGGGGGGCCGCACAGATACGCAGTATTTT.

This clonotype has more than one count but fewer than ten. The chain uses TRBV3-1 and TRBJ1-1, with D possibly being TRBD1 (6 bases). This CDR3 is built from 15 residues. From germline, CDR1 is LGHDT and CDR2 YNNKEL (reference sequence). Trimming shortened V by 1 base and J by 0 bases, and 9 bases separated the two germline ends. DNA of the CDR3: TGTGCCAGCAGCCAAGGGGGGGGCATGAACACTGAAGCTTTCTTT. Residues: CASSQGGGMNTEAFF.

This clonotype was seen only a few times. This chain joins TRBV10-3 and TRBJ2-7; 8 bases line up with TRBD1. CDR3 size: 15 residues. In germline, CDR1 is ENHRY, CDR2 SYGVKD. V gave up 6 bases and J gave up 5 bases; unmatched junction bases: 12. Written as DNA, the CDR3 is TGTGCCATCAGCGAGAAGAGGACAGGGACCCACGAGCAGTACTTC. Protein sequence: CAISEKRTGTHEQYF.

The chain is built from TRBV4-1 and TRBJ1-1; 7 nucleotides agree with TRBD1. Losses at the gene ends were 6 bases for V and 0 bases for J; bases not matched to a gene: 4. In germline, CDR1 is MGHRA, CDR2 YSYEKL. The CDR3 is made up of 14 amino acids. CDR3: CASRRTGLNTEAFF. The CDR3 region has the DNA TGCGCCAGCAGGAGGACAGGATTGAACACTGAAGCTTTCTTT.

This clonotype has at least ten counts. This chain connects TRBV5-8 to TRBJ2-4; the D gene is possibly TRBD1 (6 bases). Germline loops: CDR1 SGHTS, CDR2 YDEGEE. With 2 bases removed from V and 0 bases from J, the gap between germline ends came to 15 bases. The CDR3 consists of 17 residues. The chain's CDR3 is CASSLRGQQLAKNIQYF. DNA for the CDR3: TGTGCCAGCAGCTTACGTGGACAGCAACTAGCCAAAAACATTCAGTACTTC.

This clonotype has a count of ten or more. The chain uses TRBV12-3 or TRBV12-4 and TRBJ2-2; 7 positions agree with TRBD1. There are 20 residues in the CDR3. The trim removed 6 bases at V and 0 bases at J, leaving 19 bases unmatched. The CDR3 sequence is CASRPNIRQGISPNTGELFF. In DNA form, the CDR3 reads TGTGCCAGCAGACCTAATATCCGACAGGGTATCTCTCCGAACACCGGGGAGCTGTTTTTT.

This clonotype was observed a few times. This chain uses TRBV11-2 with TRBJ1-4; D remains ambiguous. Germline CDR1 SGHAT, CDR2 FQNNGV. The CDR3 length is 16 residues. The V end was cut by 0 bases, the J end by 8 bases, with 16 bases between. The CDR3 loop reads CASSLEGSRNTEKLFF. CDR3 nucleotides: TGTGCCAGCAGCTTAGAGGGGAGCAGGAATACCGAAAAACTGTTTTTT. Using reference TRBV11-2 and TRBJ1-4 for the parts outside the CDR3, the full variable domain is EAGVAQSPRYKIIEKRQSVAFWCNPISGHATLYWYQQILGQGPKLLIQFQNNGVVDDSQLPKDRFSAERLKGVDSTLKIQPAKLEDSAVYLCASSLEGSRNTEKLFFGSGTQLSVL.

CDR3 nucleotides: TGTGCCAGCAGCCCGGGACTAGCGCGCAATGAGCAGTTCTTC. Translating it yields CASSPGLARNEQFF. The chain uses TRBV27 and TRBJ2-1; 10 positions agree with TRBD2. Germline V gene sequence: CDR1 MNHEY, CDR2 SMNVEV (reference sequence). The CDR3 has 14 amino acids. V was clipped by 6 bases and J by 6 bases; unmatched bases: 5.

The gene calls are TRBV5-1 and TRBJ2-2, with a tentative D call TRBD2 (5 bases). The CDR3 length is 14 residues. V was trimmed by 2 bases and J by 7 bases, leaving 12 bases between them. Germline CDR1 SGHRS, CDR2 YFSETQ. As DNA, the CDR3 is TGCGCCAGCAGCTTACACAACGGGATCGGGGAGCTGTTTTTT. Translating it yields CASSLHNGIGELFF.

This clonotype was counted between two and nine times. J is TRBJ2-2 and V is TRBV7-3; maybe TRBD2 (5 bases). Deletions cut 5 bases from V and 6 bases from J, with 16 bases between. Germline-derived CDR1 and CDR2 are SGHTA and FQGTGA. CDR3 length: 15 amino acids. The CDR3 coding sequence is TGTGCCAGCAGCCCGAGCGGTACCCTGGCCGGGGAGCTGTTTTTT. It translates to CASSPSGTLAGELFF.

This clonotype has only a few counts. J is TRBJ2-3 and V is TRBV29-1; TRBD2 agrees at 9 bases. J gave up 2 bases and V 6 bases, and 12 bases lay outside the gene matches. From germline, CDR1 is SQVTM and CDR2 ANQGSEA. This CDR3 comprises 16 residues. The CDR3 loop reads CSVAGIAGAVTDTQYF. CDR3 coding DNA: TGCAGCGTCGCGGGTATAGCGGGAGCAGTCACAGATACGCAGTATTTT.

This clonotype was observed a few times. This rearrangement joins TRBV5-1 to TRBJ1-2, with no clear D. CDR1 is SGHRS, CDR2 YFSETQ, per germline. This CDR3 region has 15 residues. Trimming cost V 5 bases and J 4 bases, with 18 bases left between them. The CDR3 DNA reads TGCGCCAGCAGGTCAAGCGTCGAGAACAGCTATGGCTACACCTTC. Its translation: CASRSSVENSYGYTF.

V gene TRBV12-3 or TRBV12-4 combines with J gene TRBJ1-6, with D possibly matching TRBD1 (6 bases). The CDR3 extends over 16 amino acids. The V gene lost 6 bases and the J gene lost 9 bases, with 21 bases spanning the gap. CDR3 loop: CASRHLIGGRVSPLHF. In DNA, the CDR3 is TGTGCCAGCAGACACCTCATAGGGGGTAGGGTTTCACCCCTCCACTTT.